The entry below describes one TCR beta chain. What it binds is not known. Evenly divided among several immunoSEQ plates was the genomic DNA of each subset. TCRdb's table, derived via immunoSEQ multiplex PCR, lists solely in-frame clones and lacks some. The sample consists of about 2.3 million clones, approximately 95% of them appearing once. Healthy HIV-negative adults with no recent acute infections or vaccinations were recruited as donors. This sample is part of a study of shared clonotypes between healthy human individuals. Study-level background: For every donor, three CD4 naive, three CD4 memory, two CD8 naive and one CD8 memory plates were used.

CDR1 is SNHLY, CDR2 FYNNEI, per germline. There are 15 residues in the CDR3. V lost 7 bases, J lost 7 bases, and 21 bases lay in between. Points from the study as a whole: Naive subsets generally had larger estimated richness than memory subsets.

The chain has TRBV2 and TRBJ2-3, with D possibly TRBD2 on 7 matching bases. The receptor was derived from a man aged 18 to 29 in good health. Some clones in this sample may be carry-over from other donors' samples. Sequences were obtained from naive CD4+ T cells from PBMCs. Subset given: CD45RA+ positively selected. CDR3 nucleotides: TGTGCCAGCACCGAGGGAGGGGGGGGCTCATATACGCAGTATTTT. Protein sequence: CASTEGGGGSYTQYF.